This T cell receptor (beta chain) was recorded in a study of control samples from healthy donors and cancer patients. CDR1 WNHNN and CDR2 SYGVQD come from the germline V gene (reference sequence). V was shortened by 6 bases and J by 7 bases, with 13 bases between the two germline ends. The CDR3 contains 13 residues. Assay used: immunoSEQ multiplex PCR; TCRdb lists only in-frame clones, some missing. The sample contains approximately 120,000 clones, over 75% of which appear only once. The rearrangement links TRBV10-1 to TRBJ2-1; D gene uncertain. This TCR was recovered from a man in his 60s in good health. Sequencing input: blood. The CDR3 DNA follows: TGCGCCAGCAGCCCGGACGCCTTTAATGAGCAGTTCTTC. This encodes CASSPDAFNEQFF.